This T cell receptor beta chain came from a study of T cells in Graves' hyperthyroidism and ophthalmopathy. Diagnoses were made from clinical symptoms, serum measures (thyroxine and TRAb), thyroid ultrasound and orbital computed tomography. V lost 6 bases and J 0 bases, leaving 23 bases between the germline ends. This CDR3 contains 18 residues. The germline CDR1 and CDR2 sequences are SGHAT and FQNNGV. Amplified TCR beta CDR3 regions came from RNA transcripts. The HTBI primer set was used in a first-round RT-PCR of the TCR CDR3. TCRdb re-analysed the multiplex PCR reads in MiXCR, keeping a single row per CDR3 protein. The sample lists some 740,000 distinct CDR3 sequences, roughly 15% seen once, with more than 8.5% in the top ten.

The chain joins TRBV11-2 to TRBJ2-5; TRBD2 is a possible D gene (8 bases). The sequenced sample consisted of blood. The receptor was derived from a woman aged 18-35 years with Graves' hyperthyroidism. The CDR3 DNA reads TGTGCCAGCAGATTTCGGGGGGGGAAGACAGGGAACCAAGAGACCCAGTACTTC. It yields the protein CASRFRGGKTGNQETQYF. Based on the CDR3 plus reference TRBV11-2 and TRBJ2-5, the full variable domain is EAGVAQSPRYKIIEKRQSVAFWCNPISGHATLYWYQQILGQGPKLLIQFQNNGVVDDSQLPKDRFSAERLKGVDSTLKIQPAKLEDSAVYLCASRFRGGKTGNQETQYFGPGTRLLVL.